Listed below are T cell receptor beta chains from one sample, sequenced in a study of response to subunit inactivated influenza vaccine. TCRdb analysed the RT-PCR reads with MiXCR anew, one entry per CDR3 protein. The sample holds 700,000 to 800,000 distinct CDR3 sequences, less than 20% seen once. The specimen comprised PBMCs from blood, sampled around 5 days after vaccination. Source of these receptors: a man in his fifties who received an inactivated influenza vaccine. CDR3s include the opening cysteine and the closing phenylalanine or tryptophan. A D gene is named only where the DNA matches it firmly. Expanded clones get a size class; other rows say once, few or many, or leave the size out.

d_call,j_call,v_call,clone_size,cdr3_nt,cdr3_aa
TRBD1,TRBJ1-5,TRBV7-8,few,TGTGCCAGCAGCTTATCGACAGGGAGAGGTCAGCCCCAGCATTTT,CASSLSTGRGQPQHF
TRBD1,TRBJ2-1,TRBV6-1,.,TGTGCCAGCAGACCCGGGACAGGGAATGAGCAGTTCTTC,CASRPGTGNEQFF
.,TRBJ1-1,TRBV20-1,many,TGCAGTGCTAGGCCCCGCGGGGGAACTGAAGCTTTCTTT,CSARPRGGTEAFF
.,TRBJ2-1,TRBV7-2,.,TGTGCCAGCAGTCCACCGAGTTACGGGGGAACCTACAATGAGCAGTTCTTC,CASSPPSYGGTYNEQFF
.,TRBJ2-2,TRBV5-1,few,TGCGCCAGCAGCGAATACAGGGATAACACCGGGGAGCTGTTTTTT,CASSEYRDNTGELFF
.,TRBJ1-5,TRBV10-3,few,TGTGCCATCAGTGAGGCGACAGTCAATCAGCCCCAGCATTTT,CAISEATVNQPQHF
.,TRBJ1-1,TRBV28,.,TGTGCCAGTGGACTGAGGAACACTGAAGCTTTCTTT,CASGLRNTEAFF
.,TRBJ1-2,TRBV5-6,.,TGTGCCAGCAGCTTCAGTTGGCCGCGGCCTTATGGCTACACCTTC,CASSFSWPRPYGYTF
TRBD2,TRBJ2-1,TRBV12-3/TRBV12-4,.,TGTGCCAGCAGTCGGAGCGGGAGTCAGGGCAATGAGCAGTTCTTC,CASSRSGSQGNEQFF
.,TRBJ1-6,TRBV4-2,few,TGTGCCAGCAGCCAAGTTAGGGATTCACCCCTCCACTTT,CASSQVRDSPLHF
.,TRBJ2-5,TRBV29-1,few,TGCAGCGTTAGGGGTCAAGAGACCCAGTACTTC,CSVRGQETQYF
.,TRBJ2-3,TRBV25-1,few,TGTGCCAGCAGTGAACAACAGGGAAGATCAGATACGCAGTATTTT,CASSEQQGRSDTQYF
TRBD1,TRBJ2-7,TRBV4-3,few,TGCGCCAGCAGCCCCTTGGGACAGGGTGTCTACGAGCAGTACTTC,CASSPLGQGVYEQYF
TRBD2,TRBJ2-1,TRBV9,.,TGTGCCAGCAGGGGCGGGGGTAGCTCCTACAATGAGCAGTTCTTC,CASRGGGSSYNEQFF
.,TRBJ2-1,TRBV6-8,.,TGTGCCAGCCCCCCAAAGACCCGTCCCTACAATGAGCAGTTCTTC,CASPPKTRPYNEQFF
TRBD2,TRBJ2-1,TRBV7-2,.,TGTGCCAGCAGCCTACAGGGACTAGCGGGAGTCAATGAGCAGTTCTTC,CASSLQGLAGVNEQFF
.,TRBJ1-2,TRBV7-2,.,TGTGCCAGCAGCGCGAGTTATAGAAATGGCTACACCTTC,CASSASYRNGYTF
.,TRBJ2-5,TRBV7-2,.,TGTGCCAGCAGCTTACGGGGCAGGGGCGAGACCCATTACTTC,CASSLRGRGETHYF
TRBD1,TRBJ2-7,TRBV20-1,once,TGCAGTGCTAGTACAGGGGGATTCGTCGAGCAGTACTTC,CSASTGGFVEQYF
TRBD1,TRBJ1-3,TRBV29-1,.,TGCAGCGTTGTCGGGACAGGGTCAGTCACCGGAAACACCATATATTTT,CSVVGTGSVTGNTIYF
.,TRBJ2-7,TRBV12-3/TRBV12-4,.,TGTGCCAGCAGTGAGGGACGGGACTACGAGCAGTACTTC,CASSEGRDYEQYF
.,TRBJ1-2,TRBV4-2,few,TGTGCCAGCAGCCAAGAGGAGGGTCGCGCCTATGGCTACACCTTC,CASSQEEGRAYGYTF